One and the same sample provided the 19 T cell receptor beta chains below, sequenced in a study of blood T cell repertoires in COVID-19. The method was immunoSEQ multiplex PCR; TCRdb's version includes in-frame clones alone and lacks a portion of them. Found here are a few hundred thousand clones, 70% to 90% of them singletons; the top ten hold around 0.91%. Sample: peripheral blood. These TCRs come from a woman in her thirties or forties who had recovered from COVID-19.

This chain joins TRBV2 and TRBJ1-2; 10 nucleotides agree with TRBD1. The CDR3 has 13 residues. The junction had 3 bases not matched to a gene; V was cut back by 3 bases and J by 8 bases. Germline V gene data show CDR1 as SNHLY and CDR2 as FYNNEI. The CDR3 DNA sequence: TGTGCCAGCAGTGAGGGGACAGGGGTCGGCTACACCTTC. Protein: CASSEGTGVGYTF.

The chain recombines TRBV19 with TRBJ2-2; TRBD2 matches at 7 bases. V shed 5 bases, J shed 1 base, and the junction held 4 bases outside the gene matches. The V gene's germline CDR1 is LNHDA and CDR2 SQIVND (reference sequence). This CDR3 is 15 amino acids long. For the CDR3, the DNA is TGTGCCAGTAGTCCGACTAGCCGGAACACCGGGGAGCTGTTTTTT. This codes for CASSPTSRNTGELFF.

The chain has TRBV11-3 and TRBJ2-5; TRBD2 matches at 12 bases. This CDR3 is 16 amino acids long. The V and J ends lost 5 bases and 1 base, in that order; junction bases with no gene match: 5. Germline V lookup: CDR1 SGHNT, CDR2 YENEEA. CDR3 bases: TGTGCCAGCAGCCTCGGGGGACTAGCGGGCCAAGAGACCCAGTACTTC. Translating it yields CASSLGGLAGQETQYF.

This clone showed up just a few times. This chain links TRBV7-9 with TRBJ2-7; TRBD2 is a possible D gene (5 bases). The germline CDR1 and CDR2 sequences are SEHNR and FQNEAQ (reference sequence). V dropped 5 bases and J dropped 2 bases, with 10 bases sitting between them. The CDR3 covers 13 residues. CDR3 in DNA: TGTGCCAGCAGCGTCCCCGGGGCCTACGAGCAGTACTTC. It is translated as CASSVPGAYEQYF.

The chain recombines TRBV25-1 with TRBJ1-4, with D hard to call. CDR3 length: 13 amino acids. V was cut by 4 bases and J by 7 bases, with 10 bases left in between. Germline V gene data show CDR1 as MGHDK and CDR2 as SYGVNS. The CDR3 nucleotides read TGTGCCAGCAGTGGGGCCCGGGGTGAAAAACTGTTTTTT. Its translation: CASSGARGEKLFF.

The genes are TRBV2 and TRBJ1-2; TRBD1 is a possible D gene (6 bases). V was clipped by 7 bases and J by 4 bases, with 16 bases between them. The germline gives CDR1 SNHLY, CDR2 FYNNEI. The CDR3 is 14 amino acids. The CDR3 sequence: CASTRTDEIYGYTF. In nucleotides, the CDR3 is TGTGCCAGCACCCGGACAGACGAAATCTATGGCTACACCTTC.

The chain combines TRBV12-5 with TRBJ2-2; maybe TRBD2 (7 bases). Germline V gives CDR1 LGHNT, CDR2 FRNRAP. The CDR3 is made up of 18 amino acids. The CDR3 sequence is CAPPLGGARAANTGELFF. The DNA for the CDR3 is TGTGCGCCTCCCCTGGGGGGGGCCAGGGCCGCGAACACCGGGGAGCTGTTTTTT.

This sequence joins TRBV11-2 and TRBJ1-1; 7 nucleotides line up with TRBD1. The CDR3 totals 15 residues. J lost 1 base, V lost 1 base, and 3 bases had no gene match. The germline V gene has CDR1 SGHAT and CDR2 FQNNGV. Here the CDR3 reads CASSLGAGGNTEAFF. CDR3 sequence (DNA): TGTGCCAGCAGCTTAGGTGCAGGGGGGAACACTGAAGCTTTCTTT.

V usage is TRBV5-5 and J usage is TRBJ2-7; 15 bases align to TRBD2. CDR1 is SGHKS and CDR2 is YYEKEE in the germline V gene (reference sequence). V was clipped by 4 bases and J by 2 bases; unmatched bases: 4. The CDR3 is 16 amino acids. The CDR3 region has the DNA TGTGCCAGCAGCGCAGGACTAGCGGGAGGGCCCTACGAGCAGTACTTC. Residues: CASSAGLAGGPYEQYF.

The rearrangement uses TRBV27 and TRBJ2-2, with 8 positions matching TRBD1. With 2 bases clipped from V and 5 bases from J, the junction kept 1 base outside the gene matches. The germline gives CDR1 MNHEY, CDR2 SMNVEV (reference sequence). The CDR3 totals 14 residues. Written as DNA, the CDR3 is TGTGCCAGCAGTTTAGGACAGGGAACCGGGGAGCTGTTTTTT. This codes for CASSLGQGTGELFF.

J is TRBJ1-1 and V is TRBV6-2 or TRBV6-3; the D gene is possibly TRBD1 (5 bases). V lost 5 bases and J lost 4, with 14 bases in between. The CDR3 is 14 residues long. The germline CDR1 and CDR2 sequences are MNHEY and SVGEGT. CDR3 sequence: CASSHTPGGTEAFF. The CDR3 coding sequence is TGTGCCAGCAGTCATACCCCCGGGGGCACTGAAGCTTTCTTT.

This chain joins TRBV5-1 and TRBJ2-5, with 7 bases identical to TRBD2. Trimming cost V 4 bases and J 2 bases; bases outside gene matches: 8. Germline CDR1 reads SGHRS; CDR2 reads YFSETQ. This CDR3 region has 15 residues. The CDR3 is CASSGGGPNQETQYF. DNA for the CDR3: TGCGCCAGCAGCGGGGGGGGACCGAATCAAGAGACCCAGTACTTC.

The chain recombines TRBV7-3 with TRBJ2-1; the match to TRBD2 covers 11 bases. Germline V CDR1 and CDR2: SGHTA, FQGTGA. The CDR3 sequence is 17 residues long. The V segment lost 1 base and the J segment 8 bases; nucleotides outside the gene matches: 10. The CDR3, as DNA: TGTGCCAGCAGCTTAATTTCTAGCGGGAGGATTGGGGATGAGCAGTTCTTC. Translation gives CASSLISSGRIGDEQFF. The variable domain in full, completed from reference TRBV7-3 and TRBJ2-1, reads GAGVSQTPSNKVTEKGKYVELRCDPISGHTALYWYRQSLGQGPEFLIYFQGTGAADDSGLPNDRFFAVRPEGSVSTLKIQRTERGDSAVYLCASSLISSGRIGDEQFFGPGTRLTVL.

CDR3 nucleotide sequence: TGTGCCATCAGCACGACTAGCGGGAGGGACTACAATGAGCAGTTCTTC. Translation gives CAISTTSGRDYNEQFF. J is TRBJ2-1 and V is TRBV10-3; 14 bases line up with TRBD2. The CDR3 extends over 16 amino acids. The junction had 4 bases not matched to a gene; V was cut back by 6 bases and J by 3 bases. CDR1 is ENHRY and CDR2 is SYGVKD in the germline V gene.

The J gene is TRBJ1-2, the V gene TRBV19, with D unclear. This CDR3 has 13 residues. Germline CDR1 LNHDA, CDR2 SQIVND (reference sequence). V was clipped by 3 bases and J by 3 bases, with 8 bases between them. DNA of the CDR3: TGTGCCAGTAGTATGGGCCGCGACTATGGCTACACCTTC. This sequence encodes CASSMGRDYGYTF.

The gene calls are TRBV5-6 and TRBJ2-3; TRBD2 aligns across 7 bases. This CDR3 region has 16 residues. CDR1 is SGHDT, CDR2 YYEEEE, per germline. The J segment lost 4 bases and the V segment lost 0 bases, leaving 8 bases of the junction unmatched. CDR3 amino acids: CASSLVGGSWSDTQYF. In DNA form, the CDR3 reads TGTGCCAGCAGCTTGGTGGGCGGGAGTTGGTCAGATACGCAGTATTTT.

The rearrangement joins TRBV19 to TRBJ2-1, with 7 bases that match TRBD2. Germline assignment: CDR1 LNHDA and CDR2 SQIVND (reference sequence). The CDR3 sequence is 16 residues long. V was clipped by 3 bases and J by 8 bases; unmatched bases: 13. CDR3 coding DNA: TGTGCCAGTAGTATTTTGGGAGGGTTTGACGGCGATGAGCAGTTCTTC. It yields the protein CASSILGGFDGDEQFF.

The rearrangement joins TRBV30 to TRBJ1-5; the D is unclear. Germline V gives CDR1 GTSNPN, CDR2 SVGIG (reference sequence). Trimming took off 1 base at V and 6 bases at J, with 7 bases between the two ends. The CDR3 has 12 residues. The CDR3 region has the DNA TGTGCCTGGAGTGCGGTTGGTCAGCCCCAGCATTTT. It encodes CAWSAVGQPQHF.

This chain connects TRBV6-5 to TRBJ1-1; the D gene is possibly TRBD1 (6 bases). V was trimmed by 6 bases and J by 11 bases, leaving 22 bases between them. Germline V gene sequence: CDR1 MNHEY, CDR2 SVGAGI. The CDR3 covers 14 residues. The CDR3 DNA sequence: TGTGCCAGCAGACCTGGACAGCCAGAAAAAGGCGCTTTCTTT. Encoded protein: CASRPGQPEKGAFF.